A few counts support the clone carrying this T cell receptor (beta chain). The antigen remains undetermined. This specimen comes from a study of T-cell memory formation after mild COVID-19. Findings and limits, study-wide: Researchers report contracting CD4+ clones mostly in CM and EM, with CD8+ clones in EMRA. Prior to infection, memory already included some responding clones, suggesting cross-reactive memory joined.

The trim removed 0 bases at V and 2 bases at J, leaving 7 bases unmatched. This CDR3 has 16 residues. Germline V gene data show CDR1 as SGDLS and CDR2 as YYNGEE. TCRdb ran MiXCR on the 5' RACE reads and lists one entry per CDR3 protein. Found here are 350,000 or so distinct CDR3 sequences, about 20% of them singletons; the top ten hold roughly 21%. The specimen was PBMCs or a T cell subset sorted from them (not recorded which). The sequence came from a man younger than 30 who had mild COVID-19 (a few samples of this study predate the infection). Cell type and time point are not known. The J gene is TRBJ2-5, the V gene TRBV9; 7 bases are shared with TRBD2. CDR3 nucleotide sequence: TGTGCCAGCAGCGTAGATCCGAGCGGGGCTCAAGAGACCCAGTACTTC. This translates into CASSVDPSGAQETQYF. The whole variable domain, remainder taken from reference TRBV9 and TRBJ2-5, is DSGVTQTPKHLITATGQRVTLRCSPRSGDLSVYWYQQSLDQGLQFLIQYYNGEERAKGNILERFSAQQFPDLHSELNLSSLELGDSALYFCASSVDPSGAQETQYFGPGTRLLVL.